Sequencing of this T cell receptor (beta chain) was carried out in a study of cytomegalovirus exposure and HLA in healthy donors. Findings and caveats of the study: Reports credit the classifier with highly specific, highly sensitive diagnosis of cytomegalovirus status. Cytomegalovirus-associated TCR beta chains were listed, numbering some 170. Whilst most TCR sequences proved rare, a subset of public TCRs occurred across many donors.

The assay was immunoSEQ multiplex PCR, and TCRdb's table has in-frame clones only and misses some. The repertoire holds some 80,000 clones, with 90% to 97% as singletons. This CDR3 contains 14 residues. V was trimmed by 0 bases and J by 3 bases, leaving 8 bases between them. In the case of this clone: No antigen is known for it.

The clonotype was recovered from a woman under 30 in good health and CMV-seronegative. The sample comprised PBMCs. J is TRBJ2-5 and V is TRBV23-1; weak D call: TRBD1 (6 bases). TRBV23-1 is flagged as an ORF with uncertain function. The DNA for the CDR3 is TGCGCCAGCAGTCAATCAGGGGGAGAAGAGACCCAGTACTTC. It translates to CASSQSGGEETQYF.